A single sample is the source of the 2 T cell receptor beta chains below, sequenced in a study of blood T cell repertoires in COVID-19. Assay used: immunoSEQ multiplex PCR; TCRdb lists only in-frame clones, some missing. The sample has around 76,000 clones; around 90% are singletons. The material sequenced was peripheral blood. Receptors originate from a human donor in a cohort sampled during active COVID-19.

The V and J genes are TRBV4-3 and TRBJ2-5; D is perhaps TRBD2 (6 bases). There are 17 residues in the CDR3. Germline V gives CDR1 LGHNA, CDR2 YSLEER. Trimming pared 0 bases from V and 5 bases from J, leaving 19 bases between. CDR3 sequence: CASSQDWRGPFRETQYF. For the CDR3, the DNA is TGCGCCAGCAGCCAAGATTGGCGGGGCCCTTTCCGGGAGACCCAGTACTTC.

The V call is TRBV27, the J call TRBJ1-1; D perhaps matches TRBD1 (5 bases). The CDR3 has 15 residues. The germline V gene encodes CDR1 MNHEY and CDR2 SMNVEV (reference sequence). V was trimmed by 4 bases and J by 2 bases, leaving 14 bases between them. CDR3 nucleotides: TGTGCCAGCAGTTGGTCTGTCAGGGCAAACACTGAAGCTTTCTTT. This gives the protein CASSWSVRANTEAFF.